This T cell receptor (beta chain) was identified in a study of CD8 T cells in ankylosing spondylitis. The study, taken as a whole, reports: Relatively rare in peripheral blood, disease-linked clones were also CD8+.

Quantitative 5'-RACE with molecular barcodes produced the TCR beta libraries. TCRdb recomputed calls from the 5' RACE reads with MiXCR, one row per CDR3 protein. The sample includes around 300,000 distinct CDR3 sequences, about 15% of them seen just once. CDR1 and CDR2 from the germline V gene are SGHRS and YFSETQ. The CDR3 runs to 15 residues. Trimming left V 0 bases short and J 2 bases short, with 11 bases between. This clonotype was seen more than once but under ten times. Its antigen remains unidentified. This TCR was recovered from a male donor with ankylosing spondylitis or in good health (not recorded which). The gene calls are TRBV5-1 and TRBJ1-2; tentatively, D is TRBD1 (5 bases). Sample: blood, either unsorted or a sorted T cell fraction (not recorded which). The CDR3 coding sequence is TGCGCCAGCAGCTTGGAGCGGGGGGGAAACTATGGCTACACCTTC. Protein product: CASSLERGGNYGYTF.